The 18 T cell receptor beta chains below all came from one sample that was sequenced in a study of Ad26.COV2.S vaccination and SARS-CoV-2 variants. Clones were sequenced by immunoSEQ multiplex PCR, and TCRdb holds only the in-frame ones, with some missing. Among nearly 400,000 clones listed, approximately 91% were seen once. The treatment denotes: around 19 received Ad26.COV2.S at low or high dose, single or two shots; several received placebo; per-sample allocation not given. The study sampled participants on day 63 after the first vaccine or placebo injection. Sequenced here: peripheral blood, sampled in a trial of Ad26.COV2.S vaccine versus placebo. Source of these receptors: a person between 18 and 65 years old who received the Ad26.COV2.S COVID-19 vaccine or a placebo.

This clone has just one count. V is TRBV3-1 (or the pseudogene TRBV3-2) and J is TRBJ1-1; D remains ambiguous. Looked up from germline, CDR1 is LGHDT and CDR2 is YNNKEL (reference sequence). V lost 5 bases, J lost 2 bases, and 9 bases lay in between. The CDR3 sequence is 13 residues long. Written as DNA, the CDR3 is TGTGCCAGCAGCTTCAAGTCCAACACTGAAGCTTTCTTT. This gives the protein CASSFKSNTEAFF.

V usage is TRBV6-6 and J usage is TRBJ1-1, with D unclear. CDR3 size: 14 residues. Germline values: CDR1 MNHNY, CDR2 SVGAGI (reference sequence). V was trimmed by 2 bases and J by 0 bases, leaving 7 bases between them. CDR3 DNA: TGTGCCAGCAGTTACCCGAGTCTGAACACTGAAGCTTTCTTT. It translates to CASSYPSLNTEAFF.

The chain has TRBV4-1 and TRBJ2-7; the match to TRBD2 covers 7 bases. The ends lost 1 base at V and 3 bases at J; junction bases unmatched: 9. There are 16 residues in the CDR3. Germline V lookup: CDR1 MGHRA, CDR2 YSYEKL. CDR3 nucleotides: TGCGCCAGCAGCCAAGGGGCCGGGACTACCCTCTACGAGCAGTACTTC. Translated: CASSQGAGTTLYEQYF.

The chain uses TRBV23-1 and TRBJ2-4; maybe TRBD1 (5 bases). TRBV23-1 is known as an ORF, though its function is uncertain. V lost 3 bases and J 5 bases, leaving 11 bases between the germline ends. The CDR3 extends over 14 amino acids. CDR3 protein: CASSHRDRQNIQYF. CDR3 in DNA: TGCGCCAGCAGTCACCGCGACAGACAAAACATTCAGTACTTC.

A single count supports this clone. It is unclear where the CDR3 begins or ends on the DNA, so no DNA is shown, and the CDR3 is as TCRdb lists it. The genes are TRBV21-1 and TRBJ2-1; the table calls TRBD2, which could not be checked here. TRBV21-1 is an annotated pseudogene. The CDR3 comprises 16 residues, both ends counted. CDR3 amino acids: CASSKVGAGSSDEQFF.

The rearrangement uses TRBV10-2 and TRBJ1-3; 9 positions agree with TRBD1. The CDR3 sequence is 18 residues long. The germline V gene encodes CDR1 WSHSY and CDR2 SAAADI. V was clipped by 1 base and J by 0 bases; unmatched bases: 7. DNA of the CDR3: TGCGCCAGCAGTGAGTTGGGACAGGGATTTACCTCTGGAAACACCATATATTTT. This translates into CASSELGQGFTSGNTIYF.

The V call is TRBV15, the J call TRBJ2-3, with D unclear. CDR3 length equals 14 residues. V was shortened by 0 bases and J by 6 bases, with 10 bases between the two germline ends. Germline CDR1 reads LNHNV; CDR2 reads YYDKDF (reference sequence). The CDR3: CATSRDLSEDTQYF. DNA of the CDR3: TGTGCCACCAGCAGAGATCTTAGTGAGGATACGCAGTATTTT.

V is TRBV24-1 and J is TRBJ1-5; perhaps TRBD1 as D (6 bases). This CDR3 has 12 residues. Trimming removed 5 bases from V and 10 bases from J, with 11 bases in between. Germline CDR1 is KGHDR and CDR2 is SFDVKD. The CDR3 here is CATSVPQGPQHF. Written as DNA, the CDR3 is TGTGCCACCAGTGTTCCACAGGGTCCCCAGCATTTT.

The chain carries TRBV13 and TRBJ1-4, with 7 bases matching TRBD1. Germline CDR1 and CDR2: PRHDT and FYEKMQ (reference sequence). The trim removed 0 bases at V and 5 bases at J, leaving 9 bases unmatched. The CDR3 covers 17 residues. The CDR3 protein is CASSLGITGTENEKLFF. The CDR3 DNA reads TGTGCCAGCAGCTTAGGCATAACCGGGACAGAAAATGAAAAACTGTTTTTT. The full variable domain, completed using reference TRBV13 and TRBJ1-4, is AAGVIQSPRHLIKEKRETATLKCYPIPRHDTVYWYQQGPGQDPQFLISFYEKMQSDKGSIPDRFSAQQFSDYHSELNMSSLELGDSALYFCASSLGITGTENEKLFFGSGTQLSVL.

The rearrangement uses TRBV5-1 and TRBJ2-1, with 8 positions matching TRBD1. The CDR3 loop spans 14 amino acids. CDR1 is SGHRS, CDR2 YFSETQ, per germline. J was trimmed by 7 bases and V by 2 bases; bases with no gene match: 5. The DNA for the CDR3 is TGCGCCAGCAGCTTTGGACAGGGTTTTAATGAGCAGTTCTTC. Encoded protein: CASSFGQGFNEQFF.

This clone has a count of ten or more. V gene TRBV6-5 combines with J gene TRBJ2-2; 7 bases are shared with TRBD2. This CDR3 region has 14 residues. Germline lookup yields CDR1 MNHEY and CDR2 SVGAGI. With 5 bases clipped from V and 3 bases from J, the junction kept 3 bases outside the gene matches. The CDR3 DNA reads TGTGCCAGCAGTCGTGGGGGGGACACCGGGGAGCTGTTTTTT. It yields the protein CASSRGGDTGELFF.

V is TRBV28 and J is TRBJ1-1; unclear D gene. With 6 bases removed from V and 1 base from J, the gap between germline ends came to 3 bases. The CDR3 runs to 11 residues. The germline CDR1 and CDR2 sequences are MDHEN and SYDVKM. CDR3 sequence: CASSRNTEAFF. CDR3 coding DNA: TGTGCCAGCAGCCGGAACACTGAAGCTTTCTTT.

The rearrangement links TRBV25-1 to TRBJ1-5; D call uncertain. Trimming pared 1 base from V and 4 bases from J, leaving 8 bases between. CDR3 size: 14 residues. Germline V gives CDR1 MGHDK, CDR2 SYGVNS. CDR3 sequence (DNA): TGTGCCAGCAGTGAATTCCAGGTTAATCAGCCCCAGCATTTT. Its protein product is CASSEFQVNQPQHF.

The V gene is TRBV28, the J gene TRBJ2-3; 14 bases line up with TRBD2. V trimming: 4 bases; J trimming: 4 bases; junction bases outside the gene matches: 7. CDR3 length equals 17 residues. Germline loops: CDR1 MDHEN, CDR2 SYDVKM. The DNA for the CDR3 is TGTGCCAGCAGTTCCCCCGGACTAGCGGGAGGAGCAGATACGCAGTATTTT. It yields the protein CASSSPGLAGGADTQYF.

The chain carries TRBV5-1 and TRBJ2-3; unclear D gene. CDR3 length equals 18 residues. Trimming removed 0 bases at V and 1 base at J, with 18 bases between. The germline gives CDR1 SGHRS, CDR2 YFSETQ. CDR3 DNA: TGCGCCAGCAGCTTGGCCGTTGGTATGCGGATGGGCACAGATACGCAGTATTTT. As protein: CASSLAVGMRMGTDTQYF.

V usage is TRBV5-4 and J usage is TRBJ2-1; 7 nucleotides line up with TRBD1. This CDR3 comprises 13 residues. Unmatched junction bases numbered 3, after V lost 2 bases and J lost 7 bases. The V gene's germline CDR1 is SGHNT and CDR2 YYREEE (reference sequence). The CDR3, as DNA: TGTGCCAGCAGCTTAGTGACAGGGAATGAGCAGTTCTTC. It codes for CASSLVTGNEQFF.

The chain recombines TRBV21-1 with TRBJ1-2; the table's D call, TRBD1, was not checked against the DNA. TRBV21-1 is tagged as a pseudogene. The CDR3 consists of 18 residues. In DNA, the CDR3 is TGTGCCAGCAGCAAATATTCCCGGCTCGACATCCCTAACTATGGCTACACCTTC. Its protein is CASSKYSRLDIPNYGYTF.

J is TRBJ2-7 and V is TRBV7-6, with 8 nucleotides matching TRBD1. Germline CDR1 and CDR2: SGHVS and FNYEAQ. With V trimmed by 3 bases and J by 0 bases, 4 bases remained unmatched. CDR3 length: 15 amino acids. This CDR3 reads CASSFGQGSSYEQYF. The CDR3 DNA reads as TGTGCCAGCAGCTTCGGACAGGGCAGCTCCTACGAGCAGTACTTC.